This TCR beta chain was sequenced in a study of shared clonotypes between healthy human individuals. Germline values: CDR1 MNHEY, CDR2 SMNVEV (reference sequence). V lost 8 bases to trimming and J lost 1 base, with 9 bases between them. The CDR3 has 14 residues. Regarding the study as a whole: With few donors, the genetic and exposure-history diversity represented was limited.

In regard to this clone: Its antigen remains unidentified.

Clones were sequenced by immunoSEQ multiplex PCR, and TCRdb holds only the in-frame ones, with some missing. The sample comprises around 2.5 million clones, 93% of which are singletons, and around 0.4% rests with the top ten. Healthy and HIV-negative, the adult donors had no recent acute infections or vaccinations. Every one of the donors was a Caucasian adult that lived in Nashville, Tennessee. Partitioning of CD4+ cells yielded a CD45RA+ naive subset and a CD45RA-negative memory subset. The receptor was derived from a man younger than 35 in good health. Some clones in this sample may be carry-over from other donors' samples. This chain links TRBV27 with TRBJ1-6; D may be TRBD1 (5 bases). The specimen sequenced was naive CD4+ T cells from PBMCs. The subset here: CD45RA+ positively selected. The DNA for the CDR3 is TGTGCCAGCTCTGGGGGGTCCTATAATTCACCCCTCCACTTT. The encoded protein is CASSGGSYNSPLHF.